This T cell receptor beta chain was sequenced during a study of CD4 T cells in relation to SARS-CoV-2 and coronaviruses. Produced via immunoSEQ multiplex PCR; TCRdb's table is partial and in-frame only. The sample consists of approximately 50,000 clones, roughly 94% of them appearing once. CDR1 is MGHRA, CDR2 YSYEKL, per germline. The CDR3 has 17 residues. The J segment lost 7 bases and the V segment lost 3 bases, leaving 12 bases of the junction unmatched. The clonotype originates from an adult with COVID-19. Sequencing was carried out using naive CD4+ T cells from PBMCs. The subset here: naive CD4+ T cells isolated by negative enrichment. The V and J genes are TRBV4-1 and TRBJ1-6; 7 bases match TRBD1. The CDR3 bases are TGCGCCAGCAGCCAGAGGACAGGAGCTATGGGAAATTCACCCCTCCACTTT. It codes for CASSQRTGAMGNSPLHF.